A single sample gave rise to the 23 T cell receptor beta chains below, sequenced in a study of cytomegalovirus exposure and HLA in healthy donors. Researchers ran the PCR with 60 Vbeta and 13 Jbeta primers. Assay: immunoSEQ multiplex PCR; the TCRdb copy retains only in-frame clones and omits some. The sample yields approximately 110,000 clones, about 59% seen once. The material sequenced was PBMCs. The receptors were sampled from a man under 40 in good health and CMV-seropositive.

J is TRBJ2-1 and V is TRBV4-2; a weak D match, TRBD2 (5 bases). V was clipped by 1 base and J by 2 bases, with 9 bases between them. Germline V CDR1 and CDR2: LGHNA, YNFKEQ. The CDR3 contains 15 residues. The CDR3 nucleotides read TGTGCCAGCAGCCAAGGGACTGATCCCTACAATGAGCAGTTCTTC. Protein product: CASSQGTDPYNEQFF.

The chain links TRBV7-9 to TRBJ2-1, with 12 bases fitting TRBD2. The CDR3 has 19 residues. Germline V gene sequence: CDR1 SEHNR, CDR2 FQNEAQ (reference sequence). J was trimmed by 4 bases and V by 3 bases; bases with no gene match: 13. The DNA for the CDR3 is TGTGCCAGCAGCTTCCGGCCTAGCGGGGGGGCCAACCAATACAATGAGCAGTTCTTC. It codes for CASSFRPSGGANQYNEQFF.

This clone occurred a few times. The chain joins TRBV4-1 to TRBJ2-4, with TRBD2 matching over 9 bases. Unmatched junction bases numbered 13, after V lost 1 base and J lost 0 bases. Germline assignment: CDR1 MGHRA and CDR2 YSYEKL. The CDR3 loop spans 20 amino acids. CDR3 residues: CASSQGLIRAGGLAKNIQYF. CDR3 coding DNA: TGCGCCAGCAGCCAAGGCCTTATTCGAGCGGGGGGACTAGCCAAAAACATTCAGTACTTC.

The chain couples TRBV7-2 to TRBJ2-5; 16 positions agree with TRBD2. J was trimmed by 6 bases and V by 3 bases; bases with no gene match: 10. Germline V lookup: CDR1 SGHTA, CDR2 FQGNSA. CDR3 length: 18 amino acids. CDR3 in DNA: TGTGCCAGCAGCTTGGGGACTAGCGGGGGGGCGGCTGAGAAGACCCAGTACTTC. Its protein is CASSLGTSGGAAEKTQYF.

This clone showed up just a few times. This chain joins TRBV5-6 and TRBJ2-7; D is unclear. CDR3 size: 12 residues. The germline V and J ends were trimmed by 0 bases and 7 bases, with 8 bases remaining between them. Germline V gene lookup returns CDR1 SGHDT and CDR2 YYEEEE. CDR3 bases: TGTGCCAGCAGCTTGGTCCCTAGGGAGCAGTACTTC. Translating it yields CASSLVPREQYF.

The V call is TRBV18, the J call TRBJ1-5; 9 nucleotides line up with TRBD1. Germline lookup yields CDR1 KGHSH and CDR2 LQKENI. With V trimmed by 6 bases and J by 7 bases, 7 bases remained unmatched. The CDR3 runs 14 residues. The CDR3 nucleotides are TGTGCCAGCTCTCTGGACAGGGGCAGGCAGCCCCAGCATTTT. Residues: CASSLDRGRQPQHF.

DNA for the CDR3: TGCGCCAGCAGCCACAGCACTGAAGCTTTCTTT. The encoded protein is CASSHSTEAFF. The chain couples TRBV4-1 to TRBJ1-1, with no clear D. Germline lookup yields CDR1 MGHRA and CDR2 YSYEKL. Trimming removed 3 bases from V and 4 bases from J, with 3 bases in between. The CDR3 sequence is 11 residues long.

The rearrangement links TRBV2 to TRBJ1-1; 7 bases are a match to TRBD1. There are 13 residues in the CDR3. Per germline, CDR1 SNHLY and CDR2 FYNNEI. V lost 8 bases, J lost 1 base, and 4 bases stayed unmatched. The DNA of the CDR3 is TGTGCCAGCGCGGGACAGCAGAACACTGAAGCTTTCTTT. It is translated as CASAGQQNTEAFF.

This chain connects TRBV9 to TRBJ2-7, with D maybe TRBD2 (5 bases). This CDR3 has 15 residues. The V end was cut by 3 bases, the J end by 5 bases, with 18 bases between. Germline CDR1 is SGDLS and CDR2 is YYNGEE. The CDR3 DNA is TGTGCCAGCAGCGAGAGCCCAACTAGGGCCGACGAGCAGTACTTC. This encodes CASSESPTRADEQYF.

The chain combines TRBV28 with TRBJ1-1, with 8 bases that match TRBD1. J was trimmed by 0 bases and V by 6 bases; bases with no gene match: 6. The CDR3 sequence is 15 residues long. Germline V gene sequence: CDR1 MDHEN, CDR2 SYDVKM. CDR3 amino acids: CASSLRQGLNTEAFF. In DNA, the CDR3 is TGTGCCAGCAGCCTCAGACAGGGGTTGAACACTGAAGCTTTCTTT.

The chain joins TRBV6-5 to TRBJ1-2; a possible D gene is TRBD1 (6 bases). Germline values: CDR1 MNHEY, CDR2 SVGAGI. The V and J ends lost 6 bases and 4 bases respectively, with 9 bases between them. This CDR3 spans 12 amino acids. CDR3 nucleotide sequence: TGTGCCAGCAGGGGGGCTATCTATGGCTACACCTTC. Encoded protein: CASRGAIYGYTF.

The rearrangement links TRBV19 to TRBJ1-1; possibly TRBD1 for D (5 bases). The CDR3 sequence is 12 residues long. CDR1 LNHDA and CDR2 SQIVND come from the germline V gene (reference sequence). Trimming removed 7 bases from V and 5 bases from J, with 11 bases in between. The CDR3 nucleotides are TGTGCCAGTATTGCAGGGCAGACTGAAGCTTTCTTT. Translated: CASIAGQTEAFF.

The genes are TRBV5-4 and TRBJ2-1; tentative D call: TRBD2 (6 bases). The CDR3 is 14 amino acids. Trimming removed 5 bases at V and 6 bases at J, with 15 bases between. CDR1 SGHNT and CDR2 YYREEE come from the germline V gene (reference sequence). This chain's CDR3 is CASSFGGDINEQFF. CDR3 nucleotides: TGTGCCAGCAGTTTCGGGGGTGATATCAATGAGCAGTTCTTC. Full variable domain (outside the CDR3, taken from reference TRBV5-4 and TRBJ2-1): ETGVTQSPTHLIKTRGQQVTLRCSSQSGHNTVSWYQQALGQGPQFIFQYYREEENGRGNFPPRFSGLQFPNYSSELNVNALELDDSALYLCASSFGGDINEQFFGPGTRLTVL.

This clone turned up a few times. The rearrangement joins TRBV2 to TRBJ2-2; D might be TRBD1 (6 bases). Germline V CDR1 and CDR2: SNHLY, FYNNEI. The CDR3 has 14 residues. Trimming took off 7 bases at V and 3 bases at J, with 12 bases between the two ends. CDR3 protein: CASNRDTYTGELFF. The CDR3 DNA sequence: TGTGCCAGCAATAGGGACACTTACACCGGGGAGCTGTTTTTT.

This chain joins TRBV5-1 and TRBJ2-3; TRBD1 matches at 9 bases. The CDR3 is 14 residues long. After removal of 3 bases from V and 4 bases from J, the junction contained 3 bases not matched to a gene. The germline CDR1 and CDR2 sequences are SGHRS and YFSETQ. Written as DNA, the CDR3 is TGCGCCAGCAGCTGGACAGGGGCACCAGATACGCAGTATTTT. This gives the protein CASSWTGAPDTQYF.

The chain uses TRBV5-1 and TRBJ1-2; the match to TRBD1 covers 7 bases. The CDR3 totals 17 residues. J lost 2 bases, V lost 4 bases, and 14 bases had no gene match. Germline CDR1 SGHRS, CDR2 YFSETQ. CDR3 amino acids: CASSLHMTGTSNYGYTF. The CDR3 DNA reads as TGCGCCAGCAGCCTTCACATGACAGGGACGTCAAACTATGGCTACACCTTC. The full variable domain, rest sourced from reference TRBV5-1 and TRBJ1-2, is KAGVTQTPRYLIKTRGQQVTLSCSPISGHRSVSWYQQTPGQGLQFLFEYFSETQRNKGNFPGRFSGRQFSNSRSEMNVSTLELGDSALYLCASSLHMTGTSNYGYTFGSGTRLTVV.

This chain joins TRBV7-9 and TRBJ1-1; no clear D. The ends were cut back, 4 bases at V and 4 bases at J, with 19 bases in the middle. Germline assignment: CDR1 SEHNR and CDR2 FQNEAQ (reference sequence). The CDR3 sequence is 16 residues long. CDR3 coding DNA: TGTGCCAGCAGCTACCTCGGAGTAGAAGGGAGCACTGAAGCTTTCTTT. It translates to CASSYLGVEGSTEAFF.

V gene TRBV2 combines with J gene TRBJ2-5, with 10 bases that match TRBD2. V lost 8 bases to trimming and J lost 2 bases; unmatched junction nucleotides: 11. The germline V gene has CDR1 SNHLY and CDR2 FYNNEI. CDR3 size: 16 residues. This chain's CDR3 is CASAERLAGRQETQYF. For the CDR3, the DNA is TGTGCCAGCGCGGAGAGACTAGCGGGTAGGCAAGAGACCCAGTACTTC. Full variable domain (outside the CDR3, taken from reference TRBV2 and TRBJ2-5): EPEVTQTPSHQVTQMGQEVILRCVPISNHLYFYWYRQILGQKVEFLVSFYNNEISEKSEIFDDQFSVERPDGSNFTLKIRSTKLEDSAMYFCASAERLAGRQETQYFGPGTRLLVL.

In its sample, this clone was seen once. The gene calls are TRBV7-2 and TRBJ2-3; tentatively, D is TRBD1 (7 bases). V was cut by 5 bases and J by 4 bases, with 16 bases left in between. Germline CDR1 is SGHTA and CDR2 is FQGNSA. The CDR3 runs to 15 residues. In nucleotides, the CDR3 is TGTGCCAGCAGCCAAGCCAGGGGGAGGTCAGATACGCAGTATTTT. Translating it yields CASSQARGRSDTQYF.

The CDR3 protein is CASSQEWGTGAYEQYF. The CDR3 nucleotides are TGTGCCAGCAGCCAAGAATGGGGGACAGGGGCCTACGAGCAGTACTTC. The rearrangement uses TRBV14 and TRBJ2-7; 10 positions agree with TRBD1. Trimming removed 0 bases from V and 2 bases from J; junction bases left unmatched: 4. Germline V gene sequence: CDR1 SGHDN, CDR2 FVKESK. The CDR3 has 16 amino acids.

J is TRBJ1-5 and V is TRBV15; D perhaps matches TRBD1 (5 bases). V was shortened by 5 bases and J by 1 base, with 9 bases between the two germline ends. The germline V gene has CDR1 LNHNV and CDR2 YYDKDF (reference sequence). This CDR3 has 14 amino acids. The CDR3 DNA sequence: TGTGCCACCAGCCCGGGACTAAGCAATCAGCCCCAGCATTTT. This encodes CATSPGLSNQPQHF.

The chain has TRBV6-4 and TRBJ2-1, with 8 bases lining up with TRBD1. Trimming took 3 bases from V and 9 from J; bases not matched to a gene: 4. This CDR3 is 13 amino acids long. Germline V gene sequence: CDR1 MRHNA, CDR2 SNTAGT. This chain's CDR3 is CASSDQGAIEQFF. Written as DNA, the CDR3 is TGTGCCAGCAGTGATCAGGGGGCCATTGAGCAGTTCTTC.

This chain uses TRBV9 with TRBJ1-6; D is unresolved. Germline assignment: CDR1 SGDLS and CDR2 YYNGEE. The CDR3 has 17 amino acids. V gave up 2 bases and J gave up 7 bases, with 19 bases separating them. DNA of the CDR3: TGTGCCAGCAGCGTGGCCCTCTGGCCTGAGGGAAATTCACCCCTCCACTTT. This codes for CASSVALWPEGNSPLHF.